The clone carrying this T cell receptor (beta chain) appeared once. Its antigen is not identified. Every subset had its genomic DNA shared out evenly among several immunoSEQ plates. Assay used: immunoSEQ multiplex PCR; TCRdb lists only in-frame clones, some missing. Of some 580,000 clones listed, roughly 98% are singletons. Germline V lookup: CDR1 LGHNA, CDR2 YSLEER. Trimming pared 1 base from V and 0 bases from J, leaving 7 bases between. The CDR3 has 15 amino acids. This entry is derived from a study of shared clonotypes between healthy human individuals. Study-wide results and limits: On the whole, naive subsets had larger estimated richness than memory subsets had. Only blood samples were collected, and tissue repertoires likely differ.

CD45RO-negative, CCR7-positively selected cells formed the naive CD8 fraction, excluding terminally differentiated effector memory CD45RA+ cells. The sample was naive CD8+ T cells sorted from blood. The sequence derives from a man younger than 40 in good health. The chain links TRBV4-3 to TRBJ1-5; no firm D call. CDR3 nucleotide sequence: TGCGCCAGCAGCCAAGTCCTATCTAGCAATCAGCCCCAGCATTTT. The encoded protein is CASSQVLSSNQPQHF.